This T cell receptor (beta chain) was identified in a study of OX40 agonist ivuxolimab in advanced cancers. Study-wide background: Patients achieving partial responses numbered three: one hepatocellular carcinoma case and two cutaneous melanoma cases.

Germline CDR1 and CDR2: ENHRY and SYGVKD. V was cut by 9 bases and J by 5 bases, with 13 bases left in between. The CDR3 totals 13 residues. Study findings and constraints: On average, CD8+ T cells had more expanded clones than CD4+.

Only in-frame clones appear in the TCRdb table, and some are missing; sequencing was by immunoSEQ multiplex PCR. The sample holds about 39,000 clones; about 90% are singletons and the top ten take approximately 22%. Turning to this clone: Its specificity is not known.

This chain connects TRBV10-3 to TRBJ2-2, with no clear D. The TCR originated in an adult with an advanced solid tumor such as melanoma, head and neck, liver or kidney cancer. This material consisted of CD4+ or CD8+ T cells sorted from blood, taken in a trial of the OX40 agonist ivuxolimab. CDR3 DNA: TGTGCCATGATTTCGGATGATACCGGGGAGCTGTTTTTT. It translates to CAMISDDTGELFF.